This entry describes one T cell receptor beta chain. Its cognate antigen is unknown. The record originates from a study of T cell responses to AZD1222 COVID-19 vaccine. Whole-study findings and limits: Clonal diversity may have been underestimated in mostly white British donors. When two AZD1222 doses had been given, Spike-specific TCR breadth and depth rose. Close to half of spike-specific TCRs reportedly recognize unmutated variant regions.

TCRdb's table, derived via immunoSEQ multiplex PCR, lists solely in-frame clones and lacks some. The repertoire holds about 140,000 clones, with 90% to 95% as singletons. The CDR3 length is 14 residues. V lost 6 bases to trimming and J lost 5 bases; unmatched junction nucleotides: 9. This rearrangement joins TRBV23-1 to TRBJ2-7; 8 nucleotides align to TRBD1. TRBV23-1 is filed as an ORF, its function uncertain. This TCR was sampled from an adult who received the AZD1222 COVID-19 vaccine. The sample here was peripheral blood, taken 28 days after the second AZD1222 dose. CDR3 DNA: TGCGCCAGCAGGACTGCGACAGGGGACCACGAGCAGTACTTC. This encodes CASRTATGDHEQYF.